Shown below are 9 T cell receptor beta chains from a single sample sequenced in a study of blood T cell repertoires in COVID-19 (TCRdb year 2020). The library was generated by the immunoSEQ multiplex PCR assay. As stored in TCRdb, this immuneACCESS dataset retains in-frame rearrangements with V and J assigned. A fraction of the clones does not appear; measured against another copy, unresolved V genes explain less than half of the discrepancy, and the remainder lacks a known reason. The sample table lists 310,000 or so clones, roughly 90% of them with a count of one. Approximately 6.5% of the sample is in the top ten clones. Sequenced sample: peripheral blood. These receptors were collected from a man aged 18 to 29 who had recovered from COVID-19.

This clone showed up just a few times. This sequence joins TRBV12-3 or TRBV12-4 and TRBJ1-1, with D possibly being TRBD1 (6 bases). V lost 6 bases and J 7 bases, leaving 12 bases between the germline ends. This CDR3 is built from 12 residues. The CDR3 is CASSRGGSEAFF. For the CDR3, the DNA is TGTGCCAGCAGCAGGGGAGGGAGTGAAGCTTTCTTT.

This clone was detected once. V is TRBV3-1 (or the pseudogene TRBV3-2) and J is TRBJ2-1; the D is unclear. This CDR3 region has 13 residues. V lost 6 bases and J lost 12, with 18 bases in between. Germline loops: CDR1 LGHDT, CDR2 YNNKEL (reference sequence). CDR3 sequence: CASSLDLQRGQFF. The CDR3 coding sequence is TGTGCCAGCAGTCTCGACTTGCAAAGAGGGCAGTTCTTC.

In its sample, this clone was seen once. This chain connects TRBV5-8 to TRBJ2-6, with TRBD2 matching 7 bases. This CDR3 region has 17 residues. Trimming removed 3 bases from V and 0 bases from J; junction bases left unmatched: 6. CDR1 SGHTS and CDR2 YDEGEE come from the germline V gene. The CDR3 here is CASSSGRTSSGANVLTF. DNA for the CDR3: TGTGCCAGCAGCTCGGGACGGACTAGCTCTGGGGCCAACGTCCTGACTTTC.

The CDR3 here is CASSVGGGGENEQFF. The CDR3 DNA reads as TGTGCCAGCAGCGTAGGCGGAGGAGGGGAAAATGAGCAGTTCTTC. V and J are TRBV9 and TRBJ2-1; tentatively, D is TRBD2 (6 bases). CDR3 size: 15 residues. Germline loops: CDR1 SGDLS, CDR2 YYNGEE. V lost 0 bases and J 7 bases, leaving 14 bases between the germline ends.

The chain is built from TRBV7-9 and TRBJ2-1; 10 bases agree with TRBD1. This CDR3 has 13 amino acids. The V gene end was trimmed by 5 bases and the J gene end by 14 bases; junction bases not matched to a gene: 9. Germline assignment: CDR1 SEHNR and CDR2 FQNEAQ (reference sequence). The CDR3 here is CASSRRGTGEKFF. CDR3 bases: TGTGCCAGCAGCCGGAGGGGGACAGGGGAGAAGTTCTTC.

The rearrangement uses TRBV5-1 and TRBJ2-7; D is perhaps TRBD1 (6 bases). Germline CDR1 reads SGHRS; CDR2 reads YFSETQ. This CDR3 is built from 15 residues. V was shortened by 1 base and J by 3 bases, with 14 bases between the two germline ends. DNA of the CDR3: TGCGCCAGCAGCTTGCGCACGGGACACAACTACGAGCAGTACTTC. Protein sequence: CASSLRTGHNYEQYF.

J is TRBJ1-5 and V is TRBV6-1, with D maybe TRBD1 (5 bases). The CDR3 contains 17 residues. Trimming took off 3 bases at V and 2 bases at J, with 17 bases between the two ends. Germline values: CDR1 MNHNS, CDR2 SASEGT. The CDR3 loop reads CASSDRTPSYGNQPQHF. In DNA form, the CDR3 reads TGTGCCAGCAGTGACAGGACACCCTCATACGGCAATCAGCCCCAGCATTTT.

This sequence joins TRBV9 and TRBJ2-1; D is unresolved. CDR1 SGDLS and CDR2 YYNGEE come from the germline V gene. The CDR3 is 13 residues long. V was trimmed by 1 base and J by 6 bases, leaving 8 bases between them. This CDR3 is CASSVYPGNEQFF. The CDR3 DNA follows: TGTGCCAGCAGCGTATATCCGGGCAATGAGCAGTTCTTC.

The rearrangement joins TRBV5-4 to TRBJ2-2, with TRBD2 matching 10 bases. The CDR3 totals 16 residues. Germline loops: CDR1 SGHNT, CDR2 YYREEE (reference sequence). The V gene end was trimmed by 0 bases and the J gene end by 5 bases; junction bases not matched to a gene: 4. This chain's CDR3 is CASSLGLAGKTGELFF. The DNA for the CDR3 is TGTGCCAGCAGCTTGGGACTAGCGGGCAAAACCGGGGAGCTGTTTTTT. Using reference TRBV5-4 and TRBJ2-2 for the parts outside the CDR3, the full variable domain is ETGVTQSPTHLIKTRGQQVTLRCSSQSGHNTVSWYQQALGQGPQFIFQYYREEENGRGNFPPRFSGLQFPNYSSELNVNALELDDSALYLCASSLGLAGKTGELFFGEGSRLTVL.